In this sample, the clone carrying this T cell receptor (beta chain) turned up many times. The sample originates from a study of identical twins. From the 5' RACE reads, TCRdb called clonotypes with MiXCR, one entry per CDR3 protein. The data hold 200,000 to 250,000 distinct CDR3 sequences, with approximately 7.1% observed a single time. V trimming: 5 bases; J trimming: 6 bases; junction bases outside the gene matches: 11. This CDR3 has 16 amino acids. These same records also appear under a second study, on T cells expressing NK-cell markers. That paper adds: Sorted CD3+CD56+NKG2C+, CD3+CD56+NKG2C- and CD3+CD56-NKG2C+ T-cell subsets were beta-chain profiled. Seven donors tested HCMV-seropositive and one tested seronegative among the eight sequenced. There were several donors in whom these clonotypes also led the CD3+CD56-NKG2C+ fraction.

The rearrangement uses TRBV12-3 or TRBV12-4 and TRBJ2-2, with 8 positions matching TRBD2. This TCR derives from a woman aged 18-35 years in good health. Material: CD8+ T cells sorted from blood. The CDR3: CASSPLGAGVAGELFF. The CDR3 nucleotides read TGTGCCAGCAGTCCCCTGGGAGCGGGAGTTGCCGGGGAGCTGTTTTTT.